The 10 T cell receptor beta chains in this list originate from one sample, sequenced in a study of patients and donors after allogeneic stem cell transplantation. TCRdb re-derived calls from the RT-PCR reads in MiXCR, one entry per CDR3 protein. In the table there are some 10,000 distinct CDR3 sequences, around 20% of which are singletons. Material: blood, either unsorted or a sorted T cell fraction (not recorded which). These TCRs come from a human donor who was either an allogeneic HSCT recipient or a stem cell or donor lymphocyte infusion donor (not recorded which). It is not recorded whose cells these are; they may come from a transplant donor.

This clonotype was observed a few times. The chain recombines TRBV5-5 with TRBJ2-7; weak D call: TRBD2 (5 bases). From germline, CDR1 is SGHKS and CDR2 YYEKEE (reference sequence). Trimming shortened V by 3 bases and J by 2 bases, and 21 bases separated the two germline ends. The CDR3 runs to 17 residues. The CDR3 coding sequence is TGTGCCAGCAGCTGGCAACTAGACCCGGGCGGTACCTACGAGCAGTACTTC. Translation: CASSWQLDPGGTYEQYF.

There are a few counts of this clonotype. In DNA, the CDR3 is TGTGCCAGCAGCTTAGCAGGGAACAATCAGCCCCAGCATTTT. This codes for CASSLAGNNQPQHF. The genes are TRBV11-2 and TRBJ1-5, with a possible D match to TRBD1 (5 bases). The CDR3 contains 14 residues. V lost 1 base and J 3 bases, leaving 7 bases between the germline ends. Germline V gene sequence: CDR1 SGHAT, CDR2 FQNNGV.

This clonotype was seen a handful of times. V is TRBV20-1 and J is TRBJ2-7; 11 bases fit TRBD2. Germline V gene data show CDR1 as DFQATT and CDR2 as SNEGSKA (reference sequence). Trimming cost V 5 bases and J 6 bases; bases outside gene matches: 6. The CDR3 is made up of 13 amino acids. The DNA for the CDR3 is TGCAGTGCTCCCCTAGCGGGGGGTTTCGAGCAGTACTTC. It codes for CSAPLAGGFEQYF.

This clonotype is medium-sized. The chain couples TRBV12-3 or TRBV12-4 to TRBJ1-2; TRBD1 agrees at 8 bases. The length of the CDR3 is 14 residues. V shed 3 bases and J 6 bases; nucleotides not matched to a gene: 6. The CDR3 DNA reads TGTGCCAGCAGTTTCCGACAGGGGATCGATGGCTACACCTTC. Translated, it gives CASSFRQGIDGYTF.

This sequence joins TRBV30 and TRBJ1-1; 7 bases fit TRBD1. V lost 3 bases and J lost 3; bases outside the gene matches: 4. CDR1 is GTSNPN and CDR2 is SVGIG in the germline V gene (reference sequence). The CDR3 is made up of 13 amino acids. The CDR3: CAWSNRGDTEAFF. CDR3 DNA: TGTGCCTGGAGCAACAGGGGAGACACTGAAGCTTTCTTT.

The CDR3 reads CASIFAGSANQPQHF. CDR3 nucleotide sequence: TGTGCCAGCATTTTTGCCGGGTCGGCTAATCAGCCCCAGCATTTT. The V and J genes are TRBV6-1 and TRBJ1-5; D not resolved. Germline CDR1 is MNHNS and CDR2 is SASEGT. This CDR3 has 15 amino acids. V shed 7 bases and J shed 4 bases, with 17 bases lying between them.

Comments on this clonotype: This may be a read error, as it is one base from a much larger clone. The chain employs TRBV27 and TRBJ2-7; a weak D match, TRBD1 (6 bases). The CDR3 has 15 residues. Germline lookup yields CDR1 MNHEY and CDR2 SMNVEV (reference sequence). CDR3 region: CAGSSRAGESYEQYF. CDR3 coding DNA: TGTGCCGGCAGTTCAAGGGCAGGGGAATCCTACGAGCAGTACTTC.

The CDR3 DNA reads as TGCGCCAGCAGATTGATAGGGGACACTGAAGCTTTCTTT. It is translated as CASRLIGDTEAFF. The rearrangement joins TRBV5-1 to TRBJ1-1; D is possibly TRBD1 (5 bases). This CDR3 is 13 amino acids long. V was shortened by 5 bases and J by 3 bases, with 11 bases between the two germline ends. The germline CDR1 and CDR2 sequences are SGHRS and YFSETQ.

This clonotype was observed many times. The chain employs TRBV5-6 and TRBJ1-1; 7 bases match TRBD1. The CDR3 is made up of 13 amino acids. V shed 2 bases and J 5 bases; nucleotides not matched to a gene: 3. CDR1 SGHDT and CDR2 YYEEEE come from the germline V gene. For the CDR3, the DNA is TGTGCCAGCAGCTTCCAGGGGGGTACTGAAGCTTTCTTT. This translates into CASSFQGGTEAFF.

The genes are TRBV5-1 and TRBJ2-1; D not certain. The germline gives CDR1 SGHRS, CDR2 YFSETQ. This CDR3 spans 15 amino acids. Trimming took 7 bases from V and 0 from J, leaving 14 bases between them. The CDR3 coding sequence is TGCGCCAGCGCCCAAGCTCAGAGCTCCTACAATGAGCAGTTCTTC. Translated, it gives CASAQAQSSYNEQFF.